This T cell receptor beta chain originates from a study of metastatic and nonmetastatic thyroid tumors. For the study at large: The comparison covered peripheral blood and tumor or nodule tissue in malignant and benign thyroid patients.

Germline-derived CDR1 and CDR2 are LGHNA and YNFKEQ. This CDR3 comprises 16 residues. Thyroid surgery had not been preceded by any treatment in any patient. The authors' processing: Variation in CDR3 across clinicopathological groups served as the basis for constructing a distant-metastasis classifier in papillary thyroid cancer. TCRdb re-called the PCR reads via MiXCR. The V and J calls were not made by the authors but by TCRdb's processing. This repertoire shows about 6,000 clones, less than 35% found once; its top ten account for around 19%. The clonotype originates from a female donor with papillary thyroid cancer or a benign thyroid nodule (not recorded which). Some clones in this sample may be carry-over from other donors' samples. V and J are TRBV4-2 and TRBJ2-4; 8 nucleotides match TRBD2. The J call is in doubt because the DNA end fits TRBJ2-1 better. The sample taken for sequencing was adjacent normal tissue. The CDR3 protein is CASSQDLAGGHNYQFF. CDR3 nucleotide sequence: TGTGCCAGCAGCCAAGATCTCGCGGGAGGACACAATTATCAGTTCTTC.